These T cell receptor beta chains were read from a single sample in a study of T cells in Graves' hyperthyroidism and ophthalmopathy. TCRdb processed the multiplex PCR reads anew with MiXCR; each CDR3 protein has one entry. The data contain approximately 640,000 distinct CDR3 sequences, less than 45% of them singletons. The material sequenced was peripheral blood or thyroid tissue (not recorded which). The receptors stem from an adult man with Graves' disease, either hyperthyroidism or ophthalmopathy (not recorded which). The CDR3 runs from the conserved cysteine through the conserved F or W. Each record gives: D gene, J gene, V gene, clone size, CDR3 protein, CDR3 DNA. A D gene is named only where the DNA matches it firmly. For some rows the clone size is stated as once, few or many, or as a class when expanded; others skip it.

d_call: .; j_call: TRBJ1-2; v_call: TRBV29-1; clone_size: .; cdr3_aa: CGGQVGEGYGYTF; cdr3_nt: TGCGGTGGGCAGGTCGGGGAAGGCTATGGCTACACCTTC
d_call: .; j_call: TRBJ2-5; v_call: TRBV29-1; clone_size: many; cdr3_aa: CSVDGGAGETQYF; cdr3_nt: TGCAGCGTTGATGGGGGGGCCGGAGAGACCCAGTACTTC
d_call: .; j_call: TRBJ1-2; v_call: TRBV5-1; clone_size: .; cdr3_aa: CASSQGTPRANYGYTF; cdr3_nt: TGCGCCAGCAGCCAAGGGACCCCAAGGGCTAACTATGGCTACACCTTC
d_call: .; j_call: TRBJ2-7; v_call: TRBV20-1; clone_size: .; cdr3_aa: CSARGDAGYEQYF; cdr3_nt: TGCAGTGCTAGAGGGGACGCCGGCTACGAGCAGTACTTC
d_call: .; j_call: TRBJ1-1; v_call: TRBV7-2; clone_size: many; cdr3_aa: CASRRDFRMNTEAFF; cdr3_nt: TGTGCCAGCAGGAGGGACTTTCGCATGAACACTGAAGCTTTCTTT
d_call: .; j_call: TRBJ2-7; v_call: TRBV7-9; clone_size: many; cdr3_aa: CASSLDTYTYEQYF; cdr3_nt: TGTGCCAGCAGCTTAGACACTTACACCTACGAGCAGTACTTC
d_call: TRBD1; j_call: TRBJ1-1; v_call: TRBV2; clone_size: many; cdr3_aa: CASSTGENTEAFF; cdr3_nt: TGTGCCAGTAGCACAGGGGAGAACACTGAAGCTTTCTTT
d_call: .; j_call: TRBJ1-5; v_call: TRBV9; clone_size: many; cdr3_aa: CASPTRSNQPQHF; cdr3_nt: TGTGCCAGCCCCACCCGTAGCAATCAGCCCCAGCATTTT
d_call: .; j_call: TRBJ2-6; v_call: TRBV24-1; clone_size: many; cdr3_aa: CATGRGSGANVLTF; cdr3_nt: TGTGCCACCGGCCGGGGCTCTGGGGCCAACGTCCTGACTTTC
d_call: .; j_call: TRBJ1-5; v_call: TRBV5-1; clone_size: .; cdr3_aa: CASSSGTIAPQHF; cdr3_nt: TGCGCCAGCAGCTCGGGGACGATTGCGCCCCAGCATTTT
d_call: .; j_call: TRBJ2-2; v_call: TRBV25-1; clone_size: .; cdr3_aa: CASSEWGGGGELFF; cdr3_nt: TGTGCCAGCAGTGAATGGGGTGGGGGCGGGGAGCTGTTTTTT
d_call: .; j_call: TRBJ1-6; v_call: TRBV19; clone_size: .; cdr3_aa: CASTRVGGNYNSPLHF; cdr3_nt: TGTGCCAGTACCCGGGTAGGAGGGAACTATAATTCACCCCTCCACTTT
d_call: .; j_call: TRBJ1-1; v_call: TRBV11-2; clone_size: .; cdr3_aa: CASSPRGAGIAFF; cdr3_nt: TGTGCCAGCAGCCCCCGGGGAGCGGGGATTGCTTTCTTT
d_call: .; j_call: TRBJ1-6; v_call: TRBV2; clone_size: many; cdr3_aa: CASSEAAGSRSPLHF; cdr3_nt: TGTGCCAGCAGTGAAGCGGCAGGGTCTCGTTCACCCCTCCACTTT
d_call: .; j_call: TRBJ2-7; v_call: TRBV7-9; clone_size: .; cdr3_aa: CASSSGTWDSYEQYF; cdr3_nt: TGTGCCAGCAGCTCCGGGACGTGGGACTCCTACGAGCAGTACTTC
d_call: TRBD1; j_call: TRBJ1-2; v_call: TRBV14; clone_size: many; cdr3_aa: CASSHRQGIYGYTF; cdr3_nt: TGTGCCAGCAGCCACCGACAGGGAATCTATGGCTACACCTTC
d_call: TRBD1; j_call: TRBJ1-1; v_call: TRBV20-1; clone_size: few; cdr3_aa: CSARDRDYLGTEAFF; cdr3_nt: TGCAGTGCTAGGGACAGGGACTACCTAGGCACTGAAGCTTTCTTT
d_call: .; j_call: TRBJ1-4; v_call: TRBV6-1; clone_size: .; cdr3_aa: CASKRSPGTGPNEKLFF; cdr3_nt: TGTGCCAGCAAACGAAGCCCGGGCACAGGACCGAATGAAAAACTGTTTTTT
d_call: .; j_call: TRBJ1-5; v_call: TRBV6-5; clone_size: .; cdr3_aa: CASSYRGQDPQHF; cdr3_nt: TGTGCCAGCAGTTACAGGGGCCAGGATCCCCAGCATTTT
d_call: .; j_call: TRBJ2-7; v_call: TRBV10-3; clone_size: .; cdr3_aa: CAISESAGGFYEQYF; cdr3_nt: TGTGCCATCAGTGAGTCCGCAGGGGGGTTTTACGAGCAGTACTTC
d_call: .; j_call: TRBJ1-2; v_call: TRBV14; clone_size: many; cdr3_aa: CASSLRGYYGYTF; cdr3_nt: TGTGCCAGCAGCCTAAGAGGGTACTATGGCTACACCTTC
d_call: .; j_call: TRBJ2-7; v_call: TRBV10-3; clone_size: many; cdr3_aa: CAISDRGESYEQYF; cdr3_nt: TGTGCCATCAGTGACAGGGGGGAGTCCTACGAGCAGTACTTC
d_call: .; j_call: TRBJ1-5; v_call: TRBV7-2; clone_size: few; cdr3_aa: CASSLGSQYSNQPQHF; cdr3_nt: TGTGCCAGCAGCTTAGGATCCCAGTATAGCAATCAGCCCCAGCATTTT
d_call: .; j_call: TRBJ2-5; v_call: TRBV7-8; clone_size: .; cdr3_aa: CASNRPGHDQPQYF; cdr3_nt: TGTGCCAGCAATCGCCCGGGACATGATCAGCCCCAGTACTTC
d_call: .; j_call: TRBJ1-1; v_call: TRBV6-5; clone_size: few; cdr3_aa: CASIVRGNTEAFF; cdr3_nt: TGTGCCAGCATCGTACGGGGAAACACTGAAGCTTTCTTT
d_call: TRBD1; j_call: TRBJ1-2; v_call: TRBV7-9; clone_size: many; cdr3_aa: CASSRGTDGYTF; cdr3_nt: TGTGCCAGCAGCAGAGGGACAGACGGCTACACCTTC
d_call: TRBD2; j_call: TRBJ2-2; v_call: TRBV24-1; clone_size: .; cdr3_aa: CATSDRSRAGGYTGELFF; cdr3_nt: TGTGCCACCAGTGATCGCAGCCGGGCCGGGGGGTACACCGGGGAGCTGTTTTTT
d_call: TRBD2; j_call: TRBJ2-7; v_call: TRBV7-8; clone_size: few; cdr3_aa: CASSLLAGGSSYEQYF; cdr3_nt: TGTGCCAGCAGCTTACTAGCGGGGGGGAGCTCCTACGAGCAGTACTTC
d_call: .; j_call: TRBJ1-1; v_call: TRBV9; clone_size: .; cdr3_aa: CASSVGGGGQAFF; cdr3_nt: TGTGCCAGCAGCGTAGGAGGAGGGGGGCAAGCTTTCTTT
d_call: .; j_call: TRBJ1-2; v_call: TRBV29-1; clone_size: .; cdr3_aa: CSVEDMGNYGYTF; cdr3_nt: TGCAGCGTTGAAGATATGGGTAACTATGGCTACACCTTC
d_call: .; j_call: TRBJ1-2; v_call: TRBV20-1; clone_size: many; cdr3_aa: CSAPHRAKLGYTF; cdr3_nt: TGCAGTGCGCCCCATAGGGCCAAGCTAGGCTACACCTTC
d_call: .; j_call: TRBJ1-2; v_call: TRBV2; clone_size: .; cdr3_aa: CANSVDGLYGYTF; cdr3_nt: TGTGCCAACAGCGTAGACGGCCTCTATGGCTACACCTTC
d_call: TRBD2; j_call: TRBJ2-5; v_call: TRBV24-1; clone_size: .; cdr3_aa: CATSASGQGQETQYF; cdr3_nt: TGTGCCACCAGTGCTAGCGGGCAGGGGCAAGAGACCCAGTACTTC
d_call: .; j_call: TRBJ2-5; v_call: TRBV24-1; clone_size: .; cdr3_aa: CATSDTDRSQPQYF; cdr3_nt: TGTGCCACCAGTGATACGGACAGAAGCCAGCCCCAGTACTTC
d_call: TRBD1; j_call: TRBJ1-1; v_call: TRBV6-6; clone_size: .; cdr3_aa: CASSYSQGRHTEAFF; cdr3_nt: TGTGCCAGCAGTTATTCACAGGGGCGTCACACTGAAGCTTTCTTT
d_call: .; j_call: TRBJ2-5; v_call: TRBV24-1; clone_size: once; cdr3_aa: CATSGSGDAETQYF; cdr3_nt: TGTGCCACCAGTGGTTCGGGGGACGCAGAGACCCAGTACTTC
d_call: .; j_call: TRBJ1-1; v_call: TRBV2; clone_size: many; cdr3_aa: CASSEDWEGTAFF; cdr3_nt: TGTGCCAGCAGTGAAGATTGGGAGGGGACGGCTTTCTTT
d_call: .; j_call: TRBJ2-1; v_call: TRBV7-2; clone_size: .; cdr3_aa: CASSLWTVIF; cdr3_nt: TGTGCCAGCAGCTTATGGACCGTGATCTTC
d_call: TRBD1; j_call: TRBJ2-5; v_call: TRBV20-1; clone_size: .; cdr3_aa: CSAEDRALCQETQYF; cdr3_nt: TGCAGTGCCGAAGACAGGGCCTTGTGCCAAGAGACCCAGTACTTC
d_call: .; j_call: TRBJ1-1; v_call: TRBV29-1; clone_size: .; cdr3_aa: CSSLQGVNTEAFF; cdr3_nt: TGCAGCTCCCTACAGGGTGTTAACACTGAAGCTTTCTTT
d_call: TRBD1; j_call: TRBJ1-5; v_call: TRBV6-1; clone_size: few; cdr3_aa: CASSPYLTGGPNQPQHF; cdr3_nt: TGTGCCAGCAGTCCCTATCTGACAGGGGGTCCCAATCAGCCCCAGCATTTT
d_call: .; j_call: TRBJ1-1; v_call: TRBV12-3/TRBV12-4; clone_size: few; cdr3_aa: CASIQRGSTEAFF; cdr3_nt: TGTGCCAGCATCCAGAGGGGTAGCACTGAAGCTTTCTTT
d_call: TRBD2; j_call: TRBJ2-7; v_call: TRBV7-2; clone_size: many; cdr3_aa: CASSLVSGTDYEQYF; cdr3_nt: TGTGCCAGCAGCTTAGTTAGCGGGACCGACTACGAGCAGTACTTC
d_call: .; j_call: TRBJ1-5; v_call: TRBV24-1; clone_size: .; cdr3_aa: CATSDKWGRALNQPQHF; cdr3_nt: TGTGCCACCAGTGATAAGTGGGGCAGGGCCCTCAATCAGCCCCAGCATTTT
d_call: .; j_call: TRBJ1-2; v_call: TRBV5-1; clone_size: .; cdr3_aa: CASSLVRGSGYTF; cdr3_nt: TGCGCCAGCAGCTTGGTCAGGGGAAGCGGCTACACCTTC
d_call: .; j_call: TRBJ1-2; v_call: TRBV11-2; clone_size: .; cdr3_aa: CASSPTDKNYGYTF; cdr3_nt: TGTGCCAGCAGCCCGACAGACAAAAACTATGGCTACACCTTC
d_call: .; j_call: TRBJ2-7; v_call: TRBV7-2; clone_size: .; cdr3_aa: CASSFPRDSFYEQYF; cdr3_nt: TGTGCCAGCAGCTTTCCCCGGGACTCATTCTACGAGCAGTACTTC
d_call: TRBD2; j_call: TRBJ2-7; v_call: TRBV4-1; clone_size: .; cdr3_aa: CASSWTSGTHEQYF; cdr3_nt: TGCGCCAGCTCCTGGACTAGCGGGACCCACGAGCAGTACTTC
d_call: TRBD2; j_call: TRBJ2-2; v_call: TRBV7-4; clone_size: .; cdr3_aa: CASRLAGGPHTGELFF; cdr3_nt: TGTGCCAGCCGGTTAGCGGGAGGGCCCCACACCGGGGAGCTGTTTTTT
d_call: .; j_call: TRBJ1-2; v_call: TRBV19; clone_size: few; cdr3_aa: CAWGGYGYTF; cdr3_nt: TGTGCCTGGGGCGGCTATGGCTACACCTTC
d_call: .; j_call: TRBJ2-7; v_call: TRBV2; clone_size: few; cdr3_aa: CASSPTGKGNYEQYF; cdr3_nt: TGTGCCAGCAGCCCCACAGGGAAGGGAAACTACGAGCAGTACTTC
d_call: .; j_call: TRBJ1-1; v_call: TRBV25-1; clone_size: .; cdr3_aa: CASSSMEITEAFF; cdr3_nt: TGTGCCAGCAGTAGTATGGAAATCACTGAAGCTTTCTTT
d_call: .; j_call: TRBJ1-1; v_call: TRBV29-1; clone_size: .; cdr3_aa: CSVERGTDTEAFF; cdr3_nt: TGCAGCGTTGAAAGAGGGACGGACACTGAAGCCTTCTTT
d_call: .; j_call: TRBJ2-5; v_call: TRBV2; clone_size: many; cdr3_aa: CASNRQEWRETQYF; cdr3_nt: TGTGCCAGCAATCGGCAGGAGTGGCGAGAGACCCAGTACTTC